This TCR beta chain was captured by sequencing in a study of cytomegalovirus exposure and HLA in healthy donors. Study in general: In a later analysis, it was reported that the roughly 130 validation repertoires had been produced on the same platform as the roughly 700 repertoires belonging to the first cohort. The study, taken as a whole, reports: Cytomegalovirus association was listed for around 170 TCR beta chains.

A remark on this clone: Antigen: not known.

Trimming took off 0 bases at V and 3 bases at J, with 9 bases between the two ends. The CDR3 is 13 residues long. Germline CDR1 GTSNPN, CDR2 SVGIG (reference sequence). The assay was immunoSEQ multiplex PCR, and TCRdb's table has in-frame clones only and misses some. In the table there are 150,000 to 200,000 clones, approximately 84% of which are singletons. This chain connects TRBV30 to TRBJ2-7, with D possibly TRBD2 on 5 matching bases. Material: PBMCs. The sequence came from a young man in good health and CMV-seropositive. The CDR3 bases are TGTGCCTGGAGTGTCGGACTGTACTACGAGCAGTACTTC. This sequence encodes CAWSVGLYYEQYF. The whole variable domain, filled in from reference TRBV30 and TRBJ2-7, reads SQTIHQWPATLVQPVGSPLSLECTVEGTSNPNLYWYRQAAGRGLQLLFYSVGIGQISSEVPQNLSASRPQDRQFILSSKKLLLSDSGFYLCAWSVGLYYEQYFGPGTRLTVT.